Listed below are T cell receptor beta chains from one sample, sequenced in a study of CD8 T cells in ankylosing spondylitis. TCRdb ran MiXCR on the 5' RACE reads and lists one entry per CDR3 protein. The sample lists 450,000 to 550,000 distinct CDR3 sequences; approximately 5.3% were seen once. Sequencing was performed on blood, either unsorted or a sorted T cell fraction (not recorded which). These receptors originate from a male donor with ankylosing spondylitis. Each CDR3 is given with its conserved first and last residue. The D gene is left open where the match is weak. Expanded clones get a size class; other rows say once, few or many, or leave the size out.

CDR3 length	J gene	D gene	clone size	V gene	CDR3 protein	CDR3 DNA
14	TRBJ2-3	.	many	TRBV20-1	CSARSGFFTDTQYF	TGCAGTGCTAGGAGCGGGTTCTTCACAGATACGCAGTATTTT
14	TRBJ1-6	.	many	TRBV7-2	CASSAGGLGSPLHF	TGTGCCAGCAGCGCGGGGGGGCTGGGGTCACCCCTCCACTTT
13	TRBJ2-3	.	.	TRBV21-1	CAPPRGALDTQYF	TGTGCCCCCCCAAGGGGGGCCTTAGATACGCAGTATTTT
13	TRBJ2-5	.	.	TRBV5-6	CARGPGRLETQYF	TGTGCCAGGGGCCCCGGACGCCTAGAGACCCAGTACTTC
19	TRBJ2-7	.	once	TRBV20-1	CSARAEGPRGPEVIYEQYF	TGCAGTGCTAGAGCTGAGGGACCCCGAGGACCCGAAGTAATCTACGAGCAGTACTTC
15	TRBJ1-1	.	.	TRBV7-2	CASSSRGVGGTEAFF	TGTGCCAGCAGCTCTAGGGGGGTCGGAGGGACTGAAGCTTTCTTT
17	TRBJ2-3	TRBD2	few	TRBV7-2	CASSRGWTSGQTDTQYF	TGTGCCAGCAGCCGGGGGTGGACTAGCGGGCAGACAGATACGCAGTATTTT
13	TRBJ1-5	.	many	TRBV29-1	CSVSGTAQGPQHF	TGCAGCGTTTCAGGGACTGCCCAGGGGCCCCAGCATTTT
16	TRBJ2-2	TRBD2	many	TRBV6-2/TRBV6-3	CASLGGSSANTGELFF	TGTGCCAGCCTGGGCGGGAGCTCAGCGAACACCGGGGAGCTGTTTTTT
15	TRBJ2-1	.	many	TRBV20-1	CSASVGSGWDNEQFF	TGCAGTGCTAGTGTCGGCAGCGGGTGGGACAATGAGCAGTTCTTC
14	TRBJ1-2	.	many	TRBV29-1	CSVKVASWDYGYTF	TGCAGCGTCAAAGTGGCCAGTTGGGACTATGGCTACACCTTC
16	TRBJ1-2	.	many	TRBV7-9	CASSSTSRPLNYGYTF	TGTGCCAGCAGCTCTACGTCGCGGCCCCTGAACTATGGCTACACCTTC
15	TRBJ2-7	TRBD2	many	TRBV4-3	CASSRRTSGIYEQYF	TGCGCCAGCAGCCGAAGGACTAGCGGGATCTACGAGCAGTACTTC
13	TRBJ1-5	.	many	TRBV7-2	CASSLVFGQPQHF	TGTGCCAGCAGCTTAGTCTTTGGTCAGCCCCAGCATTTT